Here is one T cell receptor beta chain with its context. The sample comes from a study of T cell responses to AZD1222 COVID-19 vaccine. Generated by immunoSEQ multiplex PCR, the TCRdb table keeps only in-frame clones and is missing some. Here the sample spans tens of thousands of clones, 80% to 90% being singletons. V lost 6 bases, J lost 4 bases, and 10 bases lay in between. CDR3 length equals 13 residues. Germline lookup yields CDR1 MNHEY and CDR2 SVGAGI. The sequence derives from an adult in good health. The starting material was peripheral blood, obtained on day 0 of AZD1222 vaccination. The chain carries TRBV6-5 and TRBJ2-1; D is undetermined. CDR3 in DNA: TGTGCCAGCAGACCAGGACGGTACAATGAGCAGTTCTTC. Residues: CASRPGRYNEQFF.